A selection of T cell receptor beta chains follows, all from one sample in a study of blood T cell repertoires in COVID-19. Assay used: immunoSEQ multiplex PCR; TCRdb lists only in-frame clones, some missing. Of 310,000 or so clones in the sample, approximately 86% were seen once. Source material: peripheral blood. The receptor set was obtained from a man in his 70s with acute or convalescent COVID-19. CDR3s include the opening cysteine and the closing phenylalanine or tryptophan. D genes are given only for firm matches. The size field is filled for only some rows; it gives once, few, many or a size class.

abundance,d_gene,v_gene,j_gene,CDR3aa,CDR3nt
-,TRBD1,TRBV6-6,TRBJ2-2,CASTTNRQGSHGELFF,TGTGCCAGCACCACAAATCGACAGGGGAGTCACGGGGAGCTGTTTTTT
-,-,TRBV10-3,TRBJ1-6,CAISETRETYNSPLHF,TGTGCCATCAGTGAGACCAGGGAAACCTATAATTCACCCCTCCACTTT
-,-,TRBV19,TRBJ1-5,CASSSRGGVSNQPQHF,TGTGCCAGTAGCTCCCGAGGGGGAGTTAGCAATCAGCCCCAGCATTTT
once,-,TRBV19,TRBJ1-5,CASSLRIYSNQPQHF,TGTGCCAGTAGTTTGCGGATTTATAGCAATCAGCCCCAGCATTTT
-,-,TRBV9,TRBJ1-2,CASSVPSRGKWRRSIRDYGYTF,TGTGCCAGCAGCGTTCCCAGTAGAGGTAAATGGAGGCGGTCCATACGGGACTATGGCTACACCTTC
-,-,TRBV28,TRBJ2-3,CASRTYTDTQYF,TGTGCCAGCAGAACATACACAGATACGCAGTATTTT
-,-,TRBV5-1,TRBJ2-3,CASSTGNPADTQYF,TGCGCCAGCAGCACAGGGAATCCCGCAGATACGCAGTATTTT
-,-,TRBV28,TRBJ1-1,CASSNPGAPKNTEAFF,TGTGCCAGCAGTAATCCAGGGGCCCCAAAGAACACTGAAGCTTTCTTT
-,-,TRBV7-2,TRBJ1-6,CASSLIRNSPLHF,TGTGCCAGCAGCTTGATTCGGAATTCACCCCTCCACTTT
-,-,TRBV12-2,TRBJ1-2,CASRFVGGEGYTF,TGTGCAAGTCGCTTTGTGGGCGGGGAGGGCTACACCTTC
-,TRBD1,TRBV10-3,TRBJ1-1,CAISETTGTNTEAFF,TGTGCCATCAGTGAGACGACAGGGACGAACACTGAAGCTTTCTTT
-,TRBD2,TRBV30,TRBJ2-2,CACGLAGVAGELFF,TGTGCCTGCGGACTAGCGGGAGTAGCCGGGGAGCTGTTTTTT
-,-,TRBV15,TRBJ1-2,CATSRDPRGGPLQTF,TGTGCCACCAGCAGAGACCCCCGGGGGGGGCCCCTCCAGACCTTC
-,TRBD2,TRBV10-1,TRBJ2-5,CASSDRLAQETQYF,TGCGCCAGCAGTGATCGACTAGCTCAAGAGACCCAGTACTTC
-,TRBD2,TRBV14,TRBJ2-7,CASSLRTSGRSHEQYF,TGTGCCAGCAGCCTGCGGACTAGCGGGAGGTCCCACGAGCAGTACTTC
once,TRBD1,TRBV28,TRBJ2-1,CASRRQGAREQFF,TGTGCCAGCAGACGCCAGGGGGCACGTGAGCAGTTCTTC
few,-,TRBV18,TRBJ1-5,CASSTGSNQPQHF,TGTGCCAGCTCCACAGGGAGCAATCAGCCCCAGCATTTT
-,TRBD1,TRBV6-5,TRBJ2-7,CASSYGQGTYNEQYF,TGTGCCAGCAGTTACGGACAGGGAACATACAACGAGCAGTACTTC
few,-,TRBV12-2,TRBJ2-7,CASPQEWGRNYEQYF,TGTGCAAGTCCCCAAGAATGGGGGAGGAATTACGAGCAGTACTTC
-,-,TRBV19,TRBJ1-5,CASSTRRQGREQPQHF,TGTGCCAGTAGTACCCGTCGCCAGGGTCGGGAGCAGCCCCAGCATTTT
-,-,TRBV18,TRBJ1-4,CASSRSQFATNEKLFF,TGTGCCAGCTCACGAAGTCAGTTTGCAACTAATGAAAAACTGTTTTTT
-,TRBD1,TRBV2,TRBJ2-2,CASRDRGYAGELFF,TGTGCCAGCAGGGACAGGGGTTACGCCGGGGAGCTGTTTTTT
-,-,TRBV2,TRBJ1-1,CASSQPPFGGWDTEAFF,TGTGCCAGCAGCCAGCCCCCGTTCGGAGGTTGGGACACTGAAGCTTTCTTT
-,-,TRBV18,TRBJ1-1,CASSPSAGADGEAFF,TGTGCCAGCTCACCATCCGCGGGCGCCGATGGTGAAGCTTTCTTT
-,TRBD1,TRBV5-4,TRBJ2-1,CASSLVSTGGYNEQFF,TGTGCCAGCAGCTTGGTTTCTACAGGGGGCTACAATGAGCAGTTCTTC
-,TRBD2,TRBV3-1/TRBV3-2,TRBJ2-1,CASSQYGTSGMYNEQFF,TGTGCCAGCAGCCAATACGGGACTAGCGGGATGTACAATGAGCAGTTCTTC
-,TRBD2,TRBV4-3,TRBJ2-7,CASSQVAGDFYEQYF,TGCGCCAGCAGCCAAGTTGCGGGAGACTTCTACGAGCAGTACTTC
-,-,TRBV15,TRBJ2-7,CATSREGGPYEQYF,TGTGCCACCAGCAGAGAGGGGGGGCCCTACGAGCAGTACTTC
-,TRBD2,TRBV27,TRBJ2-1,CASSRSGRGWEQFF,TGTGCCAGCAGTCGCAGCGGGAGGGGGTGGGAGCAGTTCTTC
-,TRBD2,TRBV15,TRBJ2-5,CATSPGEAGGLTAETQYF,TGTGCCACCAGCCCGGGGGAAGCGGGGGGGCTGACAGCGGAGACCCAGTACTTC
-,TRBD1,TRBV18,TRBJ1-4,CASSPFPTGQNEKLFF,TGTGCCAGCTCACCTTTCCCGACAGGGCAAAATGAAAAACTGTTTTTT
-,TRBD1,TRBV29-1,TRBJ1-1,CSVVGGVTEAFF,TGCAGCGTTGTAGGGGGCGTCACTGAAGCTTTCTTT
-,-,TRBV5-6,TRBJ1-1,CASSWDSSTEAFF,TGTGCCAGCAGCTGGGACTCTTCCACTGAAGCTTTCTTT
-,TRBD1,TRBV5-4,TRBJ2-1,CASSLLQGENNEQFF,TGTGCCAGCAGCTTGTTGCAGGGGGAGAACAATGAGCAGTTCTTC
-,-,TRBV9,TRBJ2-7,CASRNLSYEQYF,TGTGCCAGCAGGAACTTGTCCTACGAGCAGTACTTC
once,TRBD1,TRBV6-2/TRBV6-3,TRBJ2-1,CASSAPGGQGSYNEQFF,TGTGCCAGCAGCGCACCAGGGGGCCAGGGCTCCTACAATGAGCAGTTCTTC
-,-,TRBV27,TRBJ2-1,CASKTGTRHHEQFF,TGTGCCAGCAAAACCGGGACTCGGCACCATGAGCAGTTCTTC
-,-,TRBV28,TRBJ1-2,CASRGGVGYTF,TGTGCCAGCAGGGGGGGTGTTGGCTACACCTTC
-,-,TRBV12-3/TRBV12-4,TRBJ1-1,CASSLEARGSAFF,TGTGCCAGCAGTTTAGAGGCCAGGGGTTCGGCTTTCTTT
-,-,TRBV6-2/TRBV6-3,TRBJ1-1,CASSHKLTGNGEAFF,TGTGCCAGCAGTCACAAATTAACAGGGAACGGTGAAGCTTTCTTT
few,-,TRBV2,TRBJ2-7,CASSEQGFSYEQYF,TGTGCCAGCAGTGAACAGGGATTCTCCTACGAGCAGTACTTC
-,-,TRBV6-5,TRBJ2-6,CASLSSGANVLTF,TGTGCCAGCCTAAGCTCCGGGGCCAACGTCCTGACTTTC